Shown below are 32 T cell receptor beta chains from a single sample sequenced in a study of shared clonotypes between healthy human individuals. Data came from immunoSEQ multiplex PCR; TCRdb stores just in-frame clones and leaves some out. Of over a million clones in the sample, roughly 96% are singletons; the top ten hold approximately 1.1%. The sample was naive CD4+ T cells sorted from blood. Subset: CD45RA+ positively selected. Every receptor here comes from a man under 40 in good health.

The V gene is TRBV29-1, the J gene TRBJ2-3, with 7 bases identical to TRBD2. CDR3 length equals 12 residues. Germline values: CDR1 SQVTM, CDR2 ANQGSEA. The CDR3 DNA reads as TGCAGTGGGGACTACCACACAGATACGCAGTATTTT. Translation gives CSGDYHTDTQYF.

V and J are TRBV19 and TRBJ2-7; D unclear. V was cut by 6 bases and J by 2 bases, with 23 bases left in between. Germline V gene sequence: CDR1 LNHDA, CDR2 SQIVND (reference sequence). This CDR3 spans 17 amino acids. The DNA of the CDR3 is TGTGCCAGTAGCGACCATATAAACCTGGCACCAGCCTACGAGCAGTACTTC. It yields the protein CASSDHINLAPAYEQYF.

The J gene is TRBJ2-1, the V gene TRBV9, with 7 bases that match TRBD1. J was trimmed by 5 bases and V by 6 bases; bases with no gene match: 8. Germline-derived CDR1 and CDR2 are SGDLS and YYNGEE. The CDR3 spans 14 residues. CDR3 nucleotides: TGTGCCAGCAACCGGGACAGTCTAAACAATGAGCAGTTCTTC. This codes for CASNRDSLNNEQFF. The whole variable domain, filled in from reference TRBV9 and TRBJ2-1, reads DSGVTQTPKHLITATGQRVTLRCSPRSGDLSVYWYQQSLDQGLQFLIQYYNGEERAKGNILERFSAQQFPDLHSELNLSSLELGDSALYFCASNRDSLNNEQFFGPGTRLTVL.

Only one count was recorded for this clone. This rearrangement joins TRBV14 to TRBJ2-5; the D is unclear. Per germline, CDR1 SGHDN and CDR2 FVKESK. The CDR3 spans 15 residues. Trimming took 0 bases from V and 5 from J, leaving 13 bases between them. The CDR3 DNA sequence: TGTGCCAGCAGCCAAGACGGTGGGTTCGGGGAGACCCAGTACTTC. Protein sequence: CASSQDGGFGETQYF.

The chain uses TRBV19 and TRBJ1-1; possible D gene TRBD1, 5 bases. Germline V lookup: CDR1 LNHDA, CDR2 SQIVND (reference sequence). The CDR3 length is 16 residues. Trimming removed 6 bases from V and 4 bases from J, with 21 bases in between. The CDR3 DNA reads TGTGCCAGTAGACTTCGGGACGGATCAACGATCACTGAAGCTTTCTTT. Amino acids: CASRLRDGSTITEAFF.

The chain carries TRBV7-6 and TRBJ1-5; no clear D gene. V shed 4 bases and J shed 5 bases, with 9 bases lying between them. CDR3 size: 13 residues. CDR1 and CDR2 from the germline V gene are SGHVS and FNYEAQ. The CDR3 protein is CASSSGLDQPQHF. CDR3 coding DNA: TGTGCCAGCAGCTCCGGACTGGATCAGCCCCAGCATTTT.

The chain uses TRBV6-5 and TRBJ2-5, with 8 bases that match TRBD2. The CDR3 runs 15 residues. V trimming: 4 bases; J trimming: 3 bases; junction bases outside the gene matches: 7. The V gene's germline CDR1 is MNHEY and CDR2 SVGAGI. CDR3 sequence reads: CASSSGGASKETQYF. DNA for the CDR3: TGTGCCAGCAGTTCGGGGGGGGCTAGTAAAGAGACCCAGTACTTC.

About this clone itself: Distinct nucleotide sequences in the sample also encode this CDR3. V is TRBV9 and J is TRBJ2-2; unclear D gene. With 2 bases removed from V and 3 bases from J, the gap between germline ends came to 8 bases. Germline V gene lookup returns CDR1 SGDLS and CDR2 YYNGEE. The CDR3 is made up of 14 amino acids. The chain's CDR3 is CASSVGGYTGELFF. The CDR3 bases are TGTGCCAGCAGCGTTGGCGGATACACCGGGGAGCTGTTTTTT.

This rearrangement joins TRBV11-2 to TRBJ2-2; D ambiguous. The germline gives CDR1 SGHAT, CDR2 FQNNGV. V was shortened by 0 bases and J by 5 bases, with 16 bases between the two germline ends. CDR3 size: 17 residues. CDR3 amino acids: CASSLDLGGVRTGELFF. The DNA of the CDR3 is TGTGCCAGCAGCTTAGACCTCGGCGGAGTACGAACCGGGGAGCTGTTTTTT.

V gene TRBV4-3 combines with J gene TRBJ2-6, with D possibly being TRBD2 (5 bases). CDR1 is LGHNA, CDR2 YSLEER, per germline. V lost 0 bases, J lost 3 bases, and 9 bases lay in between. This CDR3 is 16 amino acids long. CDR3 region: CASSQDRGVGANVLTF. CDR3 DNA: TGCGCCAGCAGCCAAGATCGGGGTGTTGGGGCCAACGTCCTGACTTTC.

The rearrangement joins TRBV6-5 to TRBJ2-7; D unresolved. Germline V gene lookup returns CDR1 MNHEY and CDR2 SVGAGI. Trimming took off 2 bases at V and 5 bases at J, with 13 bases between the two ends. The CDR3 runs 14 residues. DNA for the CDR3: TGTGCCAGCAGTTACGGGCCCGGCTGGAACGAGCAGTACTTC. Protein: CASSYGPGWNEQYF.

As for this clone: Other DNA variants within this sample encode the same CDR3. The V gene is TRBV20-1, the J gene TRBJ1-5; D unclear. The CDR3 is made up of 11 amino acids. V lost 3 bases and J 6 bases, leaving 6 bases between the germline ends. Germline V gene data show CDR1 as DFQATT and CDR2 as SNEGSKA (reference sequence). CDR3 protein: CSARSGQPQHF. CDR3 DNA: TGCAGTGCTAGGTCAGGTCAGCCCCAGCATTTT.

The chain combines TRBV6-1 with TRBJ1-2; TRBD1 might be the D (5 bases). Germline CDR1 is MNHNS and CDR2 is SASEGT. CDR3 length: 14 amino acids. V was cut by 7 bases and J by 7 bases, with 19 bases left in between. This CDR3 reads CASTPGNFIGGYTF. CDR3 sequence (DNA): TGTGCCAGCACACCAGGGAACTTTATCGGTGGCTACACCTTC.

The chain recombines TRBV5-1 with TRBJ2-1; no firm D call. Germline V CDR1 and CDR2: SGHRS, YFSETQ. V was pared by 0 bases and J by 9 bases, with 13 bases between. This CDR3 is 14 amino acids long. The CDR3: CASSLGSRVTEQFF. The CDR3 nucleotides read TGCGCCAGCAGCTTGGGATCTCGGGTCACTGAGCAGTTCTTC. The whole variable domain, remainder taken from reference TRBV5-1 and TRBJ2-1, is KAGVTQTPRYLIKTRGQQVTLSCSPISGHRSVSWYQQTPGQGLQFLFEYFSETQRNKGNFPGRFSGRQFSNSRSEMNVSTLELGDSALYLCASSLGSRVTEQFFGPGTRLTVL.

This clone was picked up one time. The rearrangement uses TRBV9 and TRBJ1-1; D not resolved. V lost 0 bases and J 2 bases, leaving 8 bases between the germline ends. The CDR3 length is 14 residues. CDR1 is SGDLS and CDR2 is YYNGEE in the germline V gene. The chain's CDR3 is CASSVEEGNTEAFF. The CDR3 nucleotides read TGTGCCAGCAGCGTAGAGGAGGGAAACACTGAAGCTTTCTTT.

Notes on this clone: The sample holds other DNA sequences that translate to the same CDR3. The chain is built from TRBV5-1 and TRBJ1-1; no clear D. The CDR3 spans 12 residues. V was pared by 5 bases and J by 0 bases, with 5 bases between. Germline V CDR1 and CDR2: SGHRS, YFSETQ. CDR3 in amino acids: CASRTVNTEAFF. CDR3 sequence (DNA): TGCGCCAGCAGGACGGTGAACACTGAAGCTTTCTTT.

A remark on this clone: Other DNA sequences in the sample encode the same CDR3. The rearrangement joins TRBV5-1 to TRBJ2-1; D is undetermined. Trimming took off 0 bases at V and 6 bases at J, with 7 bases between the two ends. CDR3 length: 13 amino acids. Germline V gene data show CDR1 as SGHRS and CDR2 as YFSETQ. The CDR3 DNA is TGCGCCAGCAGCTTGGTCGTTGGCAATGAGCAGTTCTTC. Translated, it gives CASSLVVGNEQFF. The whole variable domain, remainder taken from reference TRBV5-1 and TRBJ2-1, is KAGVTQTPRYLIKTRGQQVTLSCSPISGHRSVSWYQQTPGQGLQFLFEYFSETQRNKGNFPGRFSGRQFSNSRSEMNVSTLELGDSALYLCASSLVVGNEQFFGPGTRLTVL.

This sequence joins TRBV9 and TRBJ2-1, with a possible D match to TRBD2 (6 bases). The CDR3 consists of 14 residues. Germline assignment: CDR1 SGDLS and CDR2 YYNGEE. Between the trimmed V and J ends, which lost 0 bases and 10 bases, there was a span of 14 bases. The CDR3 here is CASSVGLGREEQFF. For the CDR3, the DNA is TGTGCCAGCAGCGTAGGCCTGGGCCGGGAGGAGCAGTTCTTC.

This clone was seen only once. CDR3 region: CASSLVGLALYEQYF. The CDR3 coding sequence is TGTGCCAGCAGCTTGGTGGGTCTAGCTCTCTACGAGCAGTACTTC. V gene TRBV5-6 combines with J gene TRBJ2-7; D possibly corresponds to TRBD2 (5 bases). V was trimmed by 0 bases and J by 3 bases, leaving 13 bases between them. The V gene's germline CDR1 is SGHDT and CDR2 YYEEEE. The CDR3 is made up of 15 amino acids.

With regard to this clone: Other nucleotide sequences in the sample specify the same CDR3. Here the CDR3 reads CASSVTGGGTDTQYF. CDR3 nucleotide sequence: TGTGCCAGCAGCGTGACAGGGGGTGGCACAGATACGCAGTATTTT. This chain uses TRBV9 with TRBJ2-3, with 9 bases aligning to TRBD1. V shed 2 bases and J 1 base; nucleotides not matched to a gene: 2. Germline V gene data show CDR1 as SGDLS and CDR2 as YYNGEE. CDR3 size: 15 residues.

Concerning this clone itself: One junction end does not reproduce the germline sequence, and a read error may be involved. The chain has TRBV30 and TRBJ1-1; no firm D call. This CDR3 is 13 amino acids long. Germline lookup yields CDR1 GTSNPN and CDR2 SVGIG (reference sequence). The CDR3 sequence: CAWSVVLNTEVFF. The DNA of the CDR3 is TGTGCCTGGAGTGTGGTACTGAACACTGAAGTTTTCTTT.

The CDR3 loop reads CASSQGRDPGRVEKLFF. The DNA of the CDR3 is TGTGCCAGCAGCCAAGGCCGGGACCCAGGGCGAGTCGAAAAACTGTTTTTT. The rearrangement uses TRBV14 and TRBJ1-4, with D perhaps TRBD1 (5 bases). The CDR3 extends over 17 amino acids. Germline lookup yields CDR1 SGHDN and CDR2 FVKESK. Deletions cut 1 base from V and 8 bases from J, with 20 bases between.

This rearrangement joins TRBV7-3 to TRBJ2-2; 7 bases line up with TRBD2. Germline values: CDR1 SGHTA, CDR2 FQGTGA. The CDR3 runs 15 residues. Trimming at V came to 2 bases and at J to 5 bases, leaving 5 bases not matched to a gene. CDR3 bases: TGTGCCAGCAGCTTAGGACTAGGAGGAACCGGGGAGCTGTTTTTT. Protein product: CASSLGLGGTGELFF. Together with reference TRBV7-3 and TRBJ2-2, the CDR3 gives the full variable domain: GAGVSQTPSNKVTEKGKYVELRCDPISGHTALYWYRQSLGQGPEFLIYFQGTGAADDSGLPNDRFFAVRPEGSVSTLKIQRTERGDSAVYLCASSLGLGGTGELFFGEGSRLTVL.

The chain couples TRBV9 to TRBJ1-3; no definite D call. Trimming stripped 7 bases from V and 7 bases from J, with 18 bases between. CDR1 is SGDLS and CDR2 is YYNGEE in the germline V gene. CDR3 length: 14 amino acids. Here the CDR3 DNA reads TGTGCCAGCTCCTCTTCCTGGGCCCGGAACACCATATATTTT. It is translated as CASSSSWARNTIYF.

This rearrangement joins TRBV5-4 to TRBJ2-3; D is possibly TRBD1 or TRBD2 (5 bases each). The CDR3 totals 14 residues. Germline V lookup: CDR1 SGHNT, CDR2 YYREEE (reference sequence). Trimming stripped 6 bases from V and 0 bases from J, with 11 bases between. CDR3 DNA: TGTGCCAGCAAATCGTGGGGGAGCACAGATACGCAGTATTTT. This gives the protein CASKSWGSTDTQYF.

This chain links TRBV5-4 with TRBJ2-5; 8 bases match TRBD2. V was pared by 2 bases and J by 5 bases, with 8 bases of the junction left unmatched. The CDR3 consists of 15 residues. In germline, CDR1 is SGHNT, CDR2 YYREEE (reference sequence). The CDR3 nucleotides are TGTGCCAGCAGCTTCAGCGGGAGAGGGGATGAGACCCAGTACTTC. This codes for CASSFSGRGDETQYF. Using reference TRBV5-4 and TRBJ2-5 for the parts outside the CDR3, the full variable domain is ETGVTQSPTHLIKTRGQQVTLRCSSQSGHNTVSWYQQALGQGPQFIFQYYREEENGRGNFPPRFSGLQFPNYSSELNVNALELDDSALYLCASSFSGRGDETQYFGPGTRLLVL.

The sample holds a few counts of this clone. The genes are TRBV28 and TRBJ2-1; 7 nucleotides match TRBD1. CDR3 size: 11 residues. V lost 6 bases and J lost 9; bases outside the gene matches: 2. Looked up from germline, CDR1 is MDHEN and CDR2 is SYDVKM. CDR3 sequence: CASRRDSEQFF. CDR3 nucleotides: TGTGCCAGCAGACGGGACAGTGAGCAGTTCTTC.

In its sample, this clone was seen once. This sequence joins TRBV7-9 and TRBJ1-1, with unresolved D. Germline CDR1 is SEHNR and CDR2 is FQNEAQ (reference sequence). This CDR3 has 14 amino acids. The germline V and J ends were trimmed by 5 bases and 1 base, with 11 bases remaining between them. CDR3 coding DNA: TGTGCCAGCAGCCTGGACTTTAGGAACACTGAAGCTTTCTTT. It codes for CASSLDFRNTEAFF.

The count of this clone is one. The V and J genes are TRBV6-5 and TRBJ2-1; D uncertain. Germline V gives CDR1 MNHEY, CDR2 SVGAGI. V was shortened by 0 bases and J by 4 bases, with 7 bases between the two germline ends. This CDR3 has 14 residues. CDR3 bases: TGTGCCAGCAGTTACTCGGATGGGTACAATGAGCAGTTCTTC. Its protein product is CASSYSDGYNEQFF.

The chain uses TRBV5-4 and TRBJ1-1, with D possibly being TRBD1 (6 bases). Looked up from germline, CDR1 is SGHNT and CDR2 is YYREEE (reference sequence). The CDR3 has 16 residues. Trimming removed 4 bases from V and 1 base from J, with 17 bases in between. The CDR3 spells CASSRPQGSGNTEAFF. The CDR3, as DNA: TGTGCCAGCAGCCGTCCACAGGGATCGGGGAACACTGAAGCTTTCTTT.

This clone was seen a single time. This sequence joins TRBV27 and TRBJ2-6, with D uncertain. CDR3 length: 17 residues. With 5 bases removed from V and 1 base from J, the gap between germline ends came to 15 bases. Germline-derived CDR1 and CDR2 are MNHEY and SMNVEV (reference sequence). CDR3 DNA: TGTGCCAGCAGTCCGTACGGTGGAAGATCTGGGGCCAACGTCCTGACTTTC. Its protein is CASSPYGGRSGANVLTF.

CDR3 loop: CASSLEASGNTQYF. As DNA, the CDR3 is TGTGCCAGCAGCTTAGAAGCTTCCGGGAATACGCAGTATTTT. The chain links TRBV7-9 to TRBJ2-3, with D perhaps TRBD2 (5 bases). Germline lookup yields CDR1 SEHNR and CDR2 FQNEAQ (reference sequence). The CDR3 consists of 14 residues. Trimming stripped 1 base from V and 7 bases from J, with 12 bases between.